The 24 T cell receptor beta chains reported below all come from one sample, sequenced in a study of T cell responses to AZD1222 COVID-19 vaccine. TCRdb keeps only in-frame clones here, not all; method: immunoSEQ multiplex PCR. The sample lists around 120,000 clones, 90% to 95% occurring once. The sample in question was peripheral blood, obtained on day 0 of AZD1222 vaccination. The receptor source for this set is an adult in good health.

This chain links TRBV19 with TRBJ1-5, with 7 positions matching TRBD1. V shed 6 bases and J 3 bases; nucleotides not matched to a gene: 8. Per germline, CDR1 LNHDA and CDR2 SQIVND (reference sequence). This CDR3 has 15 amino acids. Here the CDR3 DNA reads TGTGCCAGTAGCCCTCAGGGACAGTTCAATCAGCCCCAGCATTTT. Translating gives CASSPQGQFNQPQHF. Full variable domain (outside the CDR3, taken from reference TRBV19 and TRBJ1-5): DGGITQSPKYLFRKEGQNVTLSCEQNLNHDAMYWYRQDPGQGLRLIYYSQIVNDFQKGDIAEGYSVSREKKESFPLTVTSAQKNPTAFYLCASSPQGQFNQPQHFGDGTRLSIL.

V usage is TRBV30 and J usage is TRBJ2-3, with no clear D. The V gene lost 0 bases and the J gene lost 8 bases, with 6 bases spanning the gap. This CDR3 has 11 residues. The germline gives CDR1 GTSNPN, CDR2 SVGIG (reference sequence). The CDR3 nucleotides are TGTGCCTGGAGTGTACCAAGTACGCAGTATTTT. This codes for CAWSVPSTQYF.

V and J are TRBV7-9 and TRBJ1-1, with 8 bases that match TRBD1. This CDR3 is 15 amino acids long. With V trimmed by 5 bases and J by 1 base, 6 bases remained unmatched. Looked up from germline, CDR1 is SEHNR and CDR2 is FQNEAQ (reference sequence). The CDR3 protein is CASSPGQERNTEAFF. The CDR3 nucleotides read TGTGCCAGCAGCCCGGGACAGGAAAGGAACACTGAAGCTTTCTTT.

The genes are TRBV6-5 and TRBJ1-1; 7 bases are a match to TRBD1. CDR3 length equals 15 residues. Germline V lookup: CDR1 MNHEY, CDR2 SVGAGI. V lost 2 bases to trimming and J lost 1 base; unmatched junction nucleotides: 4. This CDR3 is CASSYEGARNTEAFF. Written as DNA, the CDR3 is TGTGCCAGCAGTTACGAGGGGGCTCGGAACACTGAAGCTTTCTTT.

This chain links TRBV19 with TRBJ1-2; D is possibly TRBD1 (5 bases). Trimming took off 0 bases at V and 7 bases at J, with 21 bases between the two ends. Germline V CDR1 and CDR2: LNHDA, SQIVND (reference sequence). This CDR3 has 17 amino acids. The CDR3 DNA sequence: TGTGCCAGTAGTATAGATAGCGGTGCGGGACGTGCGGGTGGCTACACCTTC. Its protein is CASSIDSGAGRAGGYTF.

V gene TRBV10-3 combines with J gene TRBJ1-1; D not resolved. The ends were cut back, 1 base at V and 8 bases at J, with 8 bases in the middle. In germline, CDR1 is ENHRY, CDR2 SYGVKD. CDR3 length: 12 amino acids. CDR3 coding DNA: TGTGCCATCAGTGAGTACAACGAAGAAGCTTTCTTT. It encodes CAISEYNEEAFF.

The chain employs TRBV7-6 and TRBJ2-7; 7 positions match TRBD2. V lost 1 base to trimming and J lost 4 bases; unmatched junction nucleotides: 7. The germline V gene has CDR1 SGHVS and CDR2 FNYEAQ. The CDR3 totals 15 residues. In nucleotides, the CDR3 is TGTGCCAGCAGCTTAGGGAGGCTAGCGGTTTACGAGCAGTACTTC. It codes for CASSLGRLAVYEQYF.

V gene TRBV19 combines with J gene TRBJ2-3; TRBD2 is a possible D gene (7 bases). CDR3 length: 16 residues. V was trimmed by 4 bases and J by 5 bases, leaving 19 bases between them. Germline CDR1 reads LNHDA; CDR2 reads SQIVND (reference sequence). The CDR3 region is CASSRGGAGLEDTQYF. CDR3 DNA: TGTGCCAGTAGTAGGGGGGGGGCAGGGCTTGAAGATACGCAGTATTTT.

This clone has only a few counts. V and J are TRBV4-1 and TRBJ1-1; possibly TRBD1 for D (5 bases). Trimming removed 4 bases from V and 0 bases from J, with 6 bases in between. This CDR3 contains 13 residues. Per germline, CDR1 MGHRA and CDR2 YSYEKL. CDR3 DNA: TGCGCCAGCAGCCCGGACATGAACACTGAAGCTTTCTTT. Protein: CASSPDMNTEAFF.

J is TRBJ2-5 and V is TRBV7-3; tentatively, D is TRBD2 (5 bases). Germline V gene sequence: CDR1 SGHTA, CDR2 FQGTGA. The CDR3 extends over 13 amino acids. Deletions cut 2 bases from V and 4 bases from J, with 8 bases between. CDR3 DNA sequence: TGTGCCAGCAGCTTATTCCGGGGAGAGACCCAGTACTTC. This encodes CASSLFRGETQYF.

The rearrangement joins TRBV18 to TRBJ2-1; D is possibly TRBD2 (6 bases). The CDR3 contains 15 residues. V was pared by 6 bases and J by 1 base, with 13 bases between. Germline loops: CDR1 KGHSH, CDR2 LQKENI. CDR3 DNA: TGTGCCAGCTCCTCCGGGACTTCTTCCTACAATGAGCAGTTCTTC. As protein: CASSSGTSSYNEQFF.

The chain employs TRBV5-6 and TRBJ1-1; tentative D call: TRBD1 (6 bases). CDR3 length equals 14 residues. The V end was cut by 0 bases, the J end by 7 bases, with 13 bases between. CDR1 is SGHDT, CDR2 YYEEEE, per germline. The CDR3 region has the DNA TGTGCCAGCAGCTTGGGAGGGGGGTTCGGTGAAGCTTTCTTT. As protein: CASSLGGGFGEAFF.

The chain joins TRBV24-1 to TRBJ1-5, with D unresolved. From germline, CDR1 is KGHDR and CDR2 SFDVKD. The length of the CDR3 is 13 residues. V lost 4 bases and J lost 4, with 7 bases in between. The CDR3 coding sequence is TGTGCCACCAGTGAATTGCGGAATCAGCCCCAGCATTTT. Translated: CATSELRNQPQHF.

V usage is TRBV4-1 and J usage is TRBJ1-2; 9 bases are a match to TRBD1. V shed 3 bases, J shed 5 bases, and the junction held 7 bases outside the gene matches. The CDR3 loop spans 15 amino acids. The germline V gene has CDR1 MGHRA and CDR2 YSYEKL. The CDR3 reads CASSHRSGTGYGYTF. CDR3 sequence (DNA): TGCGCCAGCAGCCATCGCTCCGGGACAGGGTATGGCTACACCTTC.

For the CDR3, the DNA is TGTGCCAGCAGCCCCAGGACAGGGGCCAATCAGCCCCAGCATTTT. Translation: CASSPRTGANQPQHF. The rearrangement joins TRBV7-2 to TRBJ1-5; 9 positions match TRBD1. CDR3 length: 15 amino acids. Trimming removed 5 bases from V and 3 bases from J; junction bases left unmatched: 5. Germline V gene sequence: CDR1 SGHTA, CDR2 FQGNSA.

This chain uses TRBV6-5 with TRBJ2-5; 7 nucleotides align to TRBD1. Germline V lookup: CDR1 MNHEY, CDR2 SVGAGI. J lost 5 bases, V lost 5 bases, and 11 bases had no gene match. This CDR3 has 15 amino acids. CDR3 in amino acids: CASSPGTVSGETQYF. The CDR3 bases are TGTGCCAGCAGTCCAGGGACAGTCTCAGGGGAGACCCAGTACTTC.

The chain is built from TRBV19 and TRBJ1-3; weak D call: TRBD1 (6 bases). The germline V gene encodes CDR1 LNHDA and CDR2 SQIVND (reference sequence). V dropped 8 bases and J dropped 0 bases, with 14 bases sitting between them. The CDR3 contains 15 residues. The CDR3 DNA follows: TGTGCCAGTTCTCCGACAGGATACTCTGGAAACACCATATATTTT. It specifies CASSPTGYSGNTIYF.

CDR3 region: CATSREGQGAYEQYF. The CDR3 DNA reads as TGTGCCACCAGCAGAGAGGGACAGGGAGCCTACGAGCAGTACTTC. This chain connects TRBV15 to TRBJ2-7; 9 bases are a match to TRBD1. The CDR3 extends over 15 amino acids. With 0 bases clipped from V and 2 bases from J, the junction kept 2 bases outside the gene matches. Germline V gene sequence: CDR1 LNHNV, CDR2 YYDKDF (reference sequence).

This chain joins TRBV9 and TRBJ1-2, with D perhaps matching TRBD1 (5 bases). Trimming cost V 3 bases and J 5 bases, with 20 bases left between them. Germline V CDR1 and CDR2: SGDLS, YYNGEE. The CDR3 is 16 residues long. The CDR3 reads CASSARTGTDAYGYTF. The DNA for the CDR3 is TGTGCCAGCAGCGCGCGAACCGGGACGGATGCTTATGGCTACACCTTC.

Only one count was recorded for this clone. V usage is TRBV7-3 and J usage is TRBJ2-1; D possibly corresponds to TRBD1 (5 bases). Trimming pared 5 bases from V and 9 bases from J, leaving 20 bases between. The CDR3 covers 15 residues. Germline V gene data show CDR1 as SGHTA and CDR2 as FQGTGA. The CDR3 bases are TGTGCCAGCAGCAAAGGGCAGGGTAGTAAGAGTGAGCAGTTCTTC. This sequence encodes CASSKGQGSKSEQFF.

This sequence joins TRBV5-1 and TRBJ1-2, with no clear D. Germline loops: CDR1 SGHRS, CDR2 YFSETQ. Trimming removed 7 bases from V and 1 base from J, with 8 bases in between. The CDR3 covers 12 residues. CDR3 nucleotide sequence: TGCGCCAGCTCGATAGATAACTATGGCTACACCTTC. Encoded protein: CASSIDNYGYTF.

The chain has TRBV10-1 and TRBJ1-5; tentatively, D is TRBD1 (5 bases). This CDR3 region has 15 residues. The ends were cut back, 7 bases at V and 0 bases at J, with 13 bases in the middle. Germline CDR1 WNHNN, CDR2 SYGVQD (reference sequence). CDR3 sequence (DNA): TGCGCCAGCAAGGGGCAGACATATAGCAATCAGCCCCAGCATTTT. As protein: CASKGQTYSNQPQHF.

The V and J genes are TRBV19 and TRBJ1-5; maybe TRBD1 (6 bases). Trimming took 3 bases from V and 5 from J, leaving 14 bases between them. CDR1 is LNHDA, CDR2 SQIVND, per germline (reference sequence). The CDR3 totals 15 residues. Here the CDR3 reads CASSISGAPDQPQHF. In DNA form, the CDR3 reads TGTGCCAGTAGTATCTCAGGGGCGCCGGATCAGCCCCAGCATTTT.

The chain employs TRBV9 and TRBJ2-7; possibly TRBD2 for D (6 bases). The CDR3 has 13 residues. Germline V gives CDR1 SGDLS, CDR2 YYNGEE. V gave up 3 bases and J gave up 3 bases, with 10 bases separating them. As DNA, the CDR3 is TGTGCCAGCAGCGCAACCGGGAGCTACGAGCAGTACTTC. Translated, it gives CASSATGSYEQYF.